This TCR beta chain is from a study of blood T cell repertoires in COVID-19. Study background: The United States, Italy and Spain supplied acute and convalescent COVID-19 samples. Nucleic acid was either cDNA or gDNA, and it came from T cells, B-cell-depleted T cells, or PBMCs.

The CDR3 covers 13 residues. Germline V gene data show CDR1 as SGDLS and CDR2 as YYNGEE. Trimming cost V 3 bases and J 3 bases, with 9 bases left between them. Original data processing: Using reference gene primer amplification, nucleated cell counts were estimated. This table comes from immunoSEQ multiplex PCR, and its TCRdb copy is limited to in-frame clones, with some not included. V and J calls and clone size follow that table, whereas D and trimming were derived from the DNA. The repertoire consists of some 220,000 clones, with about 83% occurring once and the leading ten covering more than 4%. The chain couples TRBV9 to TRBJ1-1; D remains unclear. The receptor comes from a man in his forties or fifties with acute or convalescent COVID-19. Sequencing was done on a sample of peripheral blood. CDR3 residues: CASSEWADTEAFF. The CDR3 DNA follows: TGTGCCAGCAGCGAGTGGGCAGACACTGAAGCTTTCTTT.